These 21 T cell receptor beta chains were all obtained from the same sample, sequenced in a study of Tregs in tolerant kidney transplant recipients. Clones were sequenced by immunoSEQ multiplex PCR, and TCRdb holds only the in-frame ones, with some missing. The table for this sample gives 50,000 or so clones. The sequencing here drew on CD4+ T cells from blood, taken before the transplant. These receptors were collected from a human donor who received a combined kidney and bone marrow transplant.

A word on this clone: The read halts 3 residues ahead of the CDR3 end, with the missing end drawn from the germline J gene. The chain couples TRBV19 to TRBJ1-5, with 9 bases lining up with TRBD1. Germline assignment: CDR1 LNHDA and CDR2 SQIVND (reference sequence). V shed 5 bases, J shed 7 bases, and the junction held 6 bases outside the gene matches. The CDR3 is 14 amino acids. The CDR3 spells CASSSQGAGQPQHF. CDR3 DNA, as far as it was read: TGTGCCAGTAGTTCACAGGGGGCAGGGCAGCCC.

CDR3 DNA (partial): TGCAGTGTCAGTAAGGCCGTGCAGTCTAACATT. Translation: CSVSKAVQSNI. The entire CDR3 protein reads CSVSKAVQSNIQYF. The V gene is TRBV20-1, the J gene TRBJ2-4, with D unclear. The CDR3 is cut off 3 residues early in the read; its end comes from the germline J gene. V was trimmed by 7 bases and J by 7 bases, leaving 20 bases between them. CDR3 length: 14 amino acids. CDR1 is DFQATT and CDR2 is SNEGSKA in the germline V gene (reference sequence).

Comments on this clone: The DNA ends 3 residues before the CDR3 does, and the rest of the CDR3 is filled in from the germline J gene. V usage is TRBV6-1 and J usage is TRBJ2-5; 8 positions match TRBD1. The CDR3 length is 15 residues. From germline, CDR1 is MNHNS and CDR2 SASEGT. The V segment lost 3 bases and the J segment 2 bases; nucleotides outside the gene matches: 5. The CDR3 sequence is CASSETGVWQETQYF. CDR3 DNA, as far as it was read: TGTGCCAGCAGTGAGACAGGGGTCTGGCAAGAGACC.

As regards this clone: The read stops 3 residues short of the end of the CDR3; the missing end is completed from the germline J gene. The gene calls are TRBV5-8 and TRBJ1-2, with D perhaps matching TRBD1 (6 bases). V dropped 6 bases and J dropped 0 bases, with 12 bases sitting between them. Germline assignment: CDR1 SGHTS and CDR2 YDEGEE. The CDR3 covers 14 residues. Here the CDR3 reads CASKGEQANYGYTF. Incomplete CDR3 DNA: TGTGCCAGCAAGGGGGAACAAGCTAACTATGGC.

Remarks on this clone: With the read ending 3 residues before the CDR3 end, the germline J gene is used to fill in that end. V is TRBV7-9 and J is TRBJ2-5, with no clear D. Trimming shortened V by 5 bases and J by 1 base, and 8 bases separated the two germline ends. From germline, CDR1 is SEHNR and CDR2 FQNEAQ (reference sequence). This CDR3 is built from 13 residues. CDR3 bases read: TGTGCCAGCAGCACCAGAGGCCAAGAGACC. Translated: CASSTRGQET. In full, the CDR3 is CASSTRGQETQYF. Full variable domain (missing parts from reference TRBV7-9 and TRBJ2-5): DTGVSQNPRHKITKRGQNVTFRCDPISEHNRLYWYRQTLGQGPEFLTYFQNEAQLEKSRLLSDRFSAERPKGSFSTLEIQRTEQGDSAMYLCASSTRGQETQYFGPGTRLLVL.

As for this clone: The read halts 3 residues ahead of the CDR3 end, with the missing end drawn from the germline J gene. The chain has TRBV7-6 and TRBJ2-7; tentatively, D is TRBD2 (6 bases). V was clipped by 5 bases and J by 5 bases, with 16 bases between them. CDR1 is SGHVS, CDR2 FNYEAQ, per germline. CDR3 length equals 14 residues. CDR3 DNA (partial): TGTGCCAGCAGCACAGCGGGCCTAGAGGACGAG. Translation gives CASSTAGLEDE. The whole CDR3 region reads CASSTAGLEDEQYF.

Regarding this clone: Coverage ceases 3 residues before the CDR3 finishes, and the germline J gene fills in the end. The chain employs TRBV19 and TRBJ1-2; no definite D call. The CDR3 runs 13 residues. V shed 5 bases and J shed 4 bases, with 11 bases lying between them. Germline V gene sequence: CDR1 LNHDA, CDR2 SQIVND (reference sequence). The CDR3: CASSREIGYGYTF. CDR3 DNA, as far as it was read: TGTGCCAGTAGTCGCGAGATTGGCTATGGC.

Comment on this clone: The read ends 3 residues shy of where the CDR3 ends; the end is completed using the germline J gene. The chain uses TRBV2 and TRBJ2-7, with D perhaps matching TRBD2 (5 bases). The CDR3 has 14 residues. V was trimmed by 7 bases and J by 2 bases, leaving 15 bases between them. Germline V gives CDR1 SNHLY, CDR2 FYNNEI. CDR3 DNA, as far as it was read: TGTGCCAGCAAAAACCCGGACGGGGCCTACGAG. The encoded protein is CASKNPDGAYE. The entire CDR3 protein reads CASKNPDGAYEQYF.

Details on this clone: The read falls 3 residues short of the CDR3 end, and the missing part is taken from the germline J gene. The chain has TRBV11-2 and TRBJ1-3, with D maybe TRBD1 (5 bases). CDR3 length: 14 amino acids. From germline, CDR1 is SGHAT and CDR2 FQNNGV. Trimming stripped 5 bases from V and 4 bases from J, with 12 bases between. The part of the CDR3 DNA that was read is TGTGCCAGCAGCCCCGGGTGGGGCGGAAACACC. Residues: CASSPGWGGNT. The entire CDR3 sequence reads CASSPGWGGNTIYF.

In the case of this clone: Coverage ceases 3 residues before the CDR3 finishes, and the germline J gene fills in the end. V usage is TRBV5-1 and J usage is TRBJ2-2, with TRBD2 matching 10 bases. Trimming at V came to 5 bases and at J to 9 bases, leaving 22 bases not matched to a gene. This CDR3 contains 19 residues. Germline CDR1 is SGHRS and CDR2 is YFSETQ. The CDR3 region is CASRGPPGQAGGHSRELFF. The DNA read from the CDR3 is TGCGCCAGCAGGGGGCCCCCGGGTCAAGCGGGGGGGCATTCCCGGGAG.

Of note for this clone: The missing CDR3 end, 3 residues past where the read stops, is filled in from the germline J gene. J is TRBJ2-5 and V is TRBV5-1; D may be TRBD1 (6 bases). The germline V and J ends were trimmed by 4 bases and 1 base, with 11 bases remaining between them. Germline-derived CDR1 and CDR2 are SGHRS and YFSETQ. The CDR3 runs 14 residues. The sequenced CDR3 bases are TGCGCCAGCAGCCAAGGACAGCCCCAAGAGACC. Protein product: CASSQGQPQET. The entire CDR3 reads CASSQGQPQETQYF.

As to this clone: The read ends 3 residues before the CDR3 terminus; that terminus is restored from the germline J gene. The rearrangement links TRBV18 to TRBJ1-6; 11 bases are a match to TRBD1. V shed 6 bases, J shed 10 bases, and the junction held 8 bases outside the gene matches. The CDR3 consists of 15 residues. From germline, CDR1 is KGHSH and CDR2 LQKENI. This CDR3 is CASSVGTGGQSPLHF. The sequenced part of the CDR3 DNA is TGTGCCAGCTCGGTTGGGACAGGGGGGCAGTCACCC.

In regard to this clone: Sequencing ends 3 residues short of the CDR3 end; the germline J gene provides the rest. The chain has TRBV30 and TRBJ1-1; TRBD1 agrees at 7 bases. The CDR3 runs 12 residues. CDR1 GTSNPN and CDR2 SVGIG come from the germline V gene (reference sequence). CDR3 sequence: CAWIPGGTEAFF. The covered CDR3 bases are TGTGCCTGGATCCCAGGGGGAACCGAA.

A remark on this clone: The read ends 3 residues shy of where the CDR3 ends; the end is completed using the germline J gene. V usage is TRBV20-1 and J usage is TRBJ2-1, with 7 bases lining up with TRBD2. The CDR3 is made up of 12 amino acids. V gave up 5 bases and J gave up 7 bases; unmatched junction bases: 5. The germline V gene has CDR1 DFQATT and CDR2 SNEGSKA (reference sequence). The chain's CDR3 is CSALPGGNEQFF. The CDR3 bases that were read are TGCAGTGCTCTCCCGGGGGGAAATGAG.

As regards this clone: The read gets to within 3 residues of the CDR3 end, and the germline J gene fills in the rest. V gene TRBV19 combines with J gene TRBJ2-7, with TRBD1 matching over 10 bases. The CDR3 length is 13 residues. CDR1 and CDR2 (germline): LNHDA, SQIVND (reference sequence). V lost 6 bases, J lost 5 bases, and 4 bases stayed unmatched. The CDR3 DNA, read in part, is TGTGCCAGTAGGAAGGGGACAGGGGACGAG. It yields the protein CASRKGTGDE. The complete CDR3 protein is CASRKGTGDEQYF. Supplemented by reference TRBV19 and TRBJ2-7, the full variable domain reads DGGITQSPKYLFRKEGQNVTLSCEQNLNHDAMYWYRQDPGQGLRLIYYSQIVNDFQKGDIAEGYSVSREKKESFPLTVTSAQKNPTAFYLCASRKGTGDEQYFGPGTRLTVT.

As for this clone: The sequenced fragment ends 3 residues before the CDR3 boundary, so the rest is inferred from the germline J gene. The chain joins TRBV30 to TRBJ2-3; tentatively, D is TRBD2 (5 bases). Germline CDR1 GTSNPN, CDR2 SVGIG (reference sequence). The CDR3 has 12 residues. The sequenced part of the CDR3 DNA is TGTGCCTGCACCCTCCCGGGGAGCCCG. Encoded protein: CACTLPGSP. The CDR3 reads in full as CACTLPGSPQYF.

Turning to this clone: The sequenced fragment ends 3 residues before the CDR3 boundary, so the rest is inferred from the germline J gene. The chain couples TRBV2 to TRBJ2-5; the match to TRBD2 covers 11 bases. After removal of 6 bases from V and 5 bases from J, the junction contained 8 bases not matched to a gene. CDR1 and CDR2 from the germline V gene are SNHLY and FYNNEI. The CDR3 totals 15 residues. CDR3 protein: CASRAYSGGDETQYF. Partial CDR3 DNA: TGTGCCAGCAGAGCCTATAGCGGGGGGGATGAGACC.

Concerning this clone: The read falls 3 residues short of the CDR3 end, and the missing part is taken from the germline J gene. The chain employs TRBV20-1 and TRBJ1-4; D unresolved. This CDR3 region has 14 residues. V was pared by 3 bases and J by 3 bases, with 11 bases between. Germline V lookup: CDR1 DFQATT, CDR2 SNEGSKA (reference sequence). CDR3 sequence reads: CSASPGDPNEKLFF. CDR3 DNA, as far as it was read: TGCAGTGCTAGCCCCGGGGATCCTAATGAAAAA.

A remark on this clone: The read terminates 3 residues before the CDR3 end, so the remaining end is supplied by the germline J gene. The chain employs TRBV7-2 and TRBJ1-1; 10 positions match TRBD1. The V gene end was trimmed by 4 bases and the J gene end by 5 bases; junction bases not matched to a gene: 1. The CDR3 is 13 residues long. CDR1 is SGHTA and CDR2 is FQGNSA in the germline V gene. CDR3 sequence reads: CASSWTGGTEAFF. The sequenced part of the CDR3 DNA is TGTGCCAGCAGCTGGACAGGGGGGACTGAA.

A remark on this clone: The read terminates 3 residues ahead of where the CDR3 ends, so the germline J gene completes it. The chain combines TRBV18 with TRBJ2-3, with 9 positions matching TRBD2. Germline V lookup: CDR1 KGHSH, CDR2 LQKENI. This CDR3 has 16 residues. The junction had 13 bases not matched to a gene; V was cut back by 6 bases and J by 6 bases. CDR3 DNA (partial): TGTGCCAGCTCGCTGAATCCCGGGACTAGCCGGGATACG. This gives the protein CASSLNPGTSRDT. The entire CDR3 protein is CASSLNPGTSRDTQYF.

Worth noting for this clone: The read halts 3 residues ahead of the CDR3 end, with the missing end drawn from the germline J gene. The V gene is TRBV29-1, the J gene TRBJ1-2; 7 bases are a match to TRBD1. CDR1 SQVTM and CDR2 ANQGSEA come from the germline V gene. CDR3 length: 12 residues. This CDR3 is CSVKFTDRFYTF. Incomplete CDR3 DNA: TGCAGCGTAAAGTTCACGGACAGGTTT.